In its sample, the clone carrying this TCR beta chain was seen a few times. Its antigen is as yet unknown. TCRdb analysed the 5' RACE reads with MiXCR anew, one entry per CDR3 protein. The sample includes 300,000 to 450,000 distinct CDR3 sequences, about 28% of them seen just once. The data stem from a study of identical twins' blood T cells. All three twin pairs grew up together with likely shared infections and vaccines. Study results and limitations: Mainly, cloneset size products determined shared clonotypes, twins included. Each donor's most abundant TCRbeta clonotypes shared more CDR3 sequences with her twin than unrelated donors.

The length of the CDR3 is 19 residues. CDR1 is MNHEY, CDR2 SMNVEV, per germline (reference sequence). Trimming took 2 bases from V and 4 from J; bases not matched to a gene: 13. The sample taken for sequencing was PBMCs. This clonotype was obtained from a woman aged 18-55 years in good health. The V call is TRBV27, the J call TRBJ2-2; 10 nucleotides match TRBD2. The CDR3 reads CASSLRGNLAGGFTGELFF. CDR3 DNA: TGTGCCAGCAGTTTAAGGGGGAATTTAGCGGGAGGATTCACCGGGGAGCTGTTTTTT.